These T cell receptor beta chains were read from a single sample in a study of T-cell memory formation after mild COVID-19. TCRdb reanalysed the 5' RACE reads using MiXCR and keeps one entry per CDR3 protein. Of about 560,000 distinct CDR3 sequences in the sample, 20% to 25% were seen once. The sample taken for sequencing was PBMCs or a T cell subset sorted from them (not recorded which). The receptor set was obtained from an adult woman who had mild COVID-19 (a few samples of this study predate the infection). Cell type and time point are not known. Both conserved end residues are part of each CDR3. The D gene is left open where the match is weak. Clone size is not always given. Where it is, it says once, few, many or a class for expanded clones.

clone size	J gene	V gene	D gene	CDR3 DNA	CDR3 protein
few	TRBJ2-3	TRBV5-1	.	TGCGCCAGCAGCTTGAGCGGACACCAGCTTACAGATACGCAGTATTTT	CASSLSGHQLTDTQYF
.	TRBJ1-5	TRBV7-2	.	TGTGCCAGCAGCTTAATTTCCGTGGCAGGGAGAGGTCAGCCCCAGCATTTT	CASSLISVAGRGQPQHF
few	TRBJ2-3	TRBV30	.	TGTGCCTGGAGTTATAGTGGTTCGGCTACGCAGTATTTT	CAWSYSGSATQYF
few	TRBJ2-3	TRBV12-3/TRBV12-4	TRBD1	TGTGCCAGCAGTGGCGGGACAGGCGGGACAGATACGCAGTATTTT	CASSGGTGGTDTQYF
.	TRBJ2-7	TRBV12-5	.	TGTGCTAGTGGTTCCCTTCTAGGGACTGGCGAGCAGTACTTC	CASGSLLGTGEQYF
few	TRBJ1-2	TRBV13	.	TGTGCCAGCAGCCCCGGACAGCCTTTTGAGGGCTACACCTTC	CASSPGQPFEGYTF
few	TRBJ2-1	TRBV25-1	.	TGTGCCAGCACCCCAGGGTTAGCTGAGCAGTTCTTC	CASTPGLAEQFF
.	TRBJ2-7	TRBV20-1	TRBD2	TGCAGTGCTGGCGAACTAGCGGGAGGCTACGAGCAGTACTTC	CSAGELAGGYEQYF
once	TRBJ2-7	TRBV6-6	TRBD2	TGTGCCAGCAGTCCCCGGGGGGTCGTCGGGCCGACCTACGAGCAGTACTTC	CASSPRGVVGPTYEQYF
few	TRBJ1-1	TRBV6-6	.	TGTGCCAGCAGTTACCAGGGGTTTACTGAAGCTTTCTTT	CASSYQGFTEAFF
.	TRBJ2-2	TRBV4-1	.	TGCGCCAGCAGCCAACCCCCGGACAGTAACACCGGGGAGCTGTTTTTT	CASSQPPDSNTGELFF
few	TRBJ1-1	TRBV6-5	.	TGTGCCAGCAGTTACGACAGGACGAACACTGAAGCTTTCTTT	CASSYDRTNTEAFF
.	TRBJ1-2	TRBV7-2	.	TGTGCCAGCAGCTTAGACCCGGGGGGTGGCTATGGCTACACCTTC	CASSLDPGGGYGYTF
.	TRBJ2-7	TRBV27	.	TGTGCCAGCAGCGCGGGACACGAGGCGGGGGTCGAGCAGTACTTC	CASSAGHEAGVEQYF
.	TRBJ2-7	TRBV20-1	TRBD1	TGCAGTGCTGAGAAGGGACAGGACAACTCCTACGAGCAGTACTTC	CSAEKGQDNSYEQYF
few	TRBJ2-5	TRBV3-1	TRBD2	TGTGCCAGCAGCCAGAAGCGGGGTGTGAGAGAGACCCAGTACTTC	CASSQKRGVRETQYF
.	TRBJ2-7	TRBV29-1	TRBD1	TGCAGCGTTGAGAGGGAATGGGACAGGGTTGGGGAGCAGTACTTC	CSVEREWDRVGEQYF
.	TRBJ2-1	TRBV20-1	.	TGCAGTGCTATCAGAGGGGGGTCGGGCTCCTACAATGAGCAGTTCTTC	CSAIRGGSGSYNEQFF
many	TRBJ1-5	TRBV18	.	TGTGCCAGCTCACCCGGACGGCCCAGCAATCAGCCCCAGCATTTT	CASSPGRPSNQPQHF
.	TRBJ2-1	TRBV5-5	TRBD1	TGTGCCAGCAGCTTTTCCCGGGACAGCTCCTACAATGAGCAGTTCTTC	CASSFSRDSSYNEQFF
.	TRBJ2-3	TRBV7-9	TRBD1	TGTGCCAGCAGCTCCGGAACCCAGGGGGCGCTTTTATATACGCAGTATTTT	CASSSGTQGALLYTQYF
few	TRBJ2-1	TRBV4-2	TRBD1	TGTGCCAGCAGCCAAGCGACAGGGGTAGGCTACAATGAGCAGTTCTTC	CASSQATGVGYNEQFF
.	TRBJ2-5	TRBV7-3	TRBD2	TGTGCCAGCAGCTTAATTCCTAGCGGGGGGCAAGAGACCCAGTACTTC	CASSLIPSGGQETQYF
few	TRBJ2-3	TRBV9	.	TGTGCCAGCAGCGAGCCGGGGCGGGGAACAGATACGCAGTATTTT	CASSEPGRGTDTQYF
.	TRBJ2-7	TRBV18	TRBD2	TGTGCCAGCTCACGAGCTAGCGGGAGGGACTACGAGCAGTACTTC	CASSRASGRDYEQYF
few	TRBJ2-2	TRBV12-3/TRBV12-4	.	TGTGCCAGCACGCCGGACAGTTACACCGGGGAGCTGTTTTTT	CASTPDSYTGELFF